This entry is about one T cell receptor beta chain. What it recognizes is unknown. At the DNA level, this CDR3 is encoded by other sequences in the same sample as well. Donors likely had unrecorded immune exposures despite being nominally healthy when sampled. The data belong to a study of cytomegalovirus exposure and HLA in healthy donors. Overall study context: One earlier analysis, a look at 180 million or so T cells, found roughly 120 million unique TCR beta sequences.

Study-level results: The authors later found most CMV-associated TCR beta chains appeared HLA-restricted.

This CDR3 comprises 14 residues. CDR1 SQVTM and CDR2 ANQGSEA come from the germline V gene. V lost 5 bases to trimming and J lost 0 bases, with 13 bases between them. Researchers ran the PCR with 60 Vbeta and 13 Jbeta primers. TCRdb's copy holds only in-frame clones and misses some; the assay was immunoSEQ multiplex PCR. The table lists roughly 100,000 clones, 78% of them singletons. This chain connects TRBV29-1 to TRBJ1-1; no firm D call. The origin of this receptor is a man younger than 40 in good health and CMV-seronegative. The specimen sequenced was PBMCs. The CDR3 DNA reads TGCAGCGTTCTCCCCGAGAGGGTGAACACTGAAGCTTTCTTT. Encoded protein: CSVLPERVNTEAFF.